This entry is about one TCR beta chain. Its antigen is still unknown. This sample is drawn from a study of a mutant IDH1 vaccine in newly diagnosed glioma. Study-wide context: Patients received eight vaccinations in weeks 1, 3, 5, 7, 11, 15, 19, 23. Vaccine dosing followed radiotherapy by 4-6 weeks, or accompanied temozolomide cycles. Pretreatment consisted of radiotherapy, temozolomide, or both, with most receiving both.

Time point: week 5, during vaccination. Every single dose of the vaccine, 300 ug of mutant IDH1 20-mer peptide, came with topical imiquimod. Newly diagnosed WHO grade 3 or 4 IDH1-mutant, ATRX-lost astrocytomas were identified in the donors. The CDR3 contains 15 residues. Germline V gene data show CDR1 as SGHKS and CDR2 as YYEKEE (reference sequence). The V end was cut by 0 bases, the J end by 3 bases, with 12 bases between. Clones were read by immunoSEQ multiplex PCR, and TCRdb kept only the in-frame ones, dropping some. The sample gives some 35,000 clones, about four fifths of which show up once; 9.5% to 13% is in the top ten.

This TCR derives from a man aged 45-65 years with glioma. The genes are TRBV5-5 and TRBJ1-1; D unresolved. The source material was PBMCs, sampled from a glioma patient whose treatment included an IDH1 peptide vaccine. CDR3 sequence (DNA): TGTGCCAGCAGCTTGGACAGTCCACTTTACACTGAAGCTTTCTTT. This encodes CASSLDSPLYTEAFF.